This TCR beta chain was obtained from a study of tumor-infiltrating lymphocytes in primary liver carcinoma. TCR beta cDNA was made from roughly 450 ng total RNA with a constant-region primer. ARM-PCR was slightly modified, and three nested multiplex PCR rounds with it gave rise to the TCR beta libraries. The first two PCR rounds used TRBV1-TRBV30 forward primers with a C-beta reverse primer, around 10 cycles each. Each CDR3 protein is one row after TCRdb ran MiXCR on the multiplex PCR reads. This table holds more than 40,000 distinct CDR3 sequences, roughly 70% found once. It was from about 20-30 mg of unsorted bulk tissue that RNA and DNA were co-extracted. The CDR3 length is 12 residues. Germline loops: CDR1 SGHAT, CDR2 FQNNGV. V was clipped by 4 bases and J by 8 bases, with 11 bases between them.

The chain combines TRBV11-2 with TRBJ1-1; D may be TRBD1 (5 bases). What was sequenced was liver tumor tissue from sampling region 5. Subset defined: tumor region T5, tumor centre. The source is a man between 35 and 55 years old with primary liver carcinoma and hepatitis B virus infection. CDR3 region: CASSSGYTEAFF. The DNA for the CDR3 is TGTGCCAGCAGCTCAGGGTATACCGAAGCTTTCTTT.